A single sample gave rise to the 4 T cell receptor beta chains below, sequenced in a study of shared clonotypes between healthy human individuals. Measured with immunoSEQ multiplex PCR; TCRdb has only the in-frame clones, and not every one. This sample has hundreds of thousands of clones; around 67% occur once, and the top ten carry approximately 1.6%. Sequenced sample: memory CD4+ T cells sorted from blood. The subset was: CD45RA-negative fraction. These receptors originate from a woman aged 25-40 years in good health.

The chain joins TRBV9 to TRBJ2-1; 7 positions agree with TRBD2. V shed 2 bases, J shed 10 bases, and the junction held 12 bases outside the gene matches. From germline, CDR1 is SGDLS and CDR2 YYNGEE. The CDR3 runs to 15 residues. The DNA of the CDR3 is TGTGCCAGCAGCGTCACCGGGACTACAGTCTGGGAGCAGTTCTTC. It yields the protein CASSVTGTTVWEQFF.

The V and J genes are TRBV6-5 and TRBJ2-5, with D possibly matching TRBD1 (5 bases). The CDR3 sequence is 14 residues long. In germline, CDR1 is MNHEY, CDR2 SVGAGI. The V end lost 0 bases, the J end lost 3 bases, and 8 bases lay between the germline ends. The CDR3 protein is CASSYSSREETQYF. The CDR3 coding sequence is TGTGCCAGCAGTTACTCGAGCAGGGAAGAGACCCAGTACTTC.

The chain employs TRBV27 and TRBJ2-1, with unresolved D. The CDR3 contains 14 residues. The germline V gene encodes CDR1 MNHEY and CDR2 SMNVEV (reference sequence). V lost 5 bases to trimming and J lost 5 bases, with 13 bases between them. Written as DNA, the CDR3 is TGTGCCAGCAGTGAGTGGGAAACACACAATGAGCAGTTCTTC. Encoded protein: CASSEWETHNEQFF.

The V gene is TRBV25-1, the J gene TRBJ1-3; D not certain. The CDR3 has 11 amino acids. Germline lookup yields CDR1 MGHDK and CDR2 SYGVNS. V was shortened by 4 bases and J by 3 bases, with 1 base between the two germline ends. Here the CDR3 reads CASSGGNTIYF. As DNA, the CDR3 is TGTGCCAGCAGTGGTGGAAACACCATATATTTT.